The 15 T cell receptor beta chains listed next were all sequenced from one sample in a study of blood T cells in healthy people across ages. A second about 7 to 12 cycle PCR used barcoded and J-beta primers. TCRdb itself ran the 5' RACE reads through MiXCR, one entry per CDR3 protein. The data show some 1,500,000 distinct CDR3 sequences, about 42% seen once. Sequenced: blood. All receptors come from a woman under 30 in good health.

A single count supports this clonotype. V usage is TRBV7-9 and J usage is TRBJ2-7; tentative D call: TRBD1 (5 bases). TRBJ2-5 explains the end of the DNA better; the J call may be wrong. This CDR3 spans 13 amino acids. CDR1 is SEHNR, CDR2 FQNEAQ, per germline (reference sequence). CDR3 DNA: TGTGCCAGCAGCTCCAGGGATTTTGAGACCCAGTACTTC. Protein sequence: CASSSRDFETQYF.

This chain uses TRBV6-7 with TRBJ2-3; D call uncertain. TRBV6-7 is treated as an ORF (open reading frame) with a function not yet certain. Trimming took 4 bases from V and 0 from J, leaving 11 bases between them. This CDR3 is 15 amino acids long. CDR3 nucleotides: TGTGCCAGCAGTTGTCGTGAGACTAGCACAGATACGCAGTATTTT. Encoded protein: CASSCRETSTDTQYF.

The CDR3 sequence is CASSNADEQFF. The CDR3 DNA follows: TGTGCCAGCAGCAACGCGGATGAGCAGTTCTTC. This sequence joins TRBV7-9 and TRBJ2-1; D not resolved. Trimming left V 5 bases short and J 8 bases short, with 7 bases between. Germline V gene sequence: CDR1 SEHNR, CDR2 FQNEAQ (reference sequence). This CDR3 spans 11 amino acids.

This chain joins TRBV4-3 and TRBJ2-7; 7 bases match TRBD1. The CDR3 extends over 15 amino acids. V was clipped by 0 bases and J by 5 bases; unmatched bases: 7. CDR1 is LGHNA and CDR2 is YSLEER in the germline V gene. In DNA form, the CDR3 reads TGCGCCAGCAGCCAAGATCAACAGGGGCACGACGAGCAGTACTTC. It encodes CASSQDQQGHDEQYF.

This clonotype was counted many times. The rearrangement joins TRBV20-1 to TRBJ2-1; tentatively, D is TRBD2 (6 bases). Per the germline V gene, CDR1 is DFQATT and CDR2 is SNEGSKA (reference sequence). The V end was cut by 8 bases, the J end by 7 bases, with 21 bases between. The length of the CDR3 is 14 residues. The CDR3 loop is CSPAKAGGTNEQFF. DNA for the CDR3: TGCAGTCCGGCGAAAGCGGGCGGTACAAATGAGCAGTTCTTC.

The V gene is TRBV6-2 or TRBV6-3, the J gene TRBJ1-2; the match to TRBD1 covers 7 bases. V was pared by 4 bases and J by 5 bases, with 4 bases of the junction left unmatched. This CDR3 has 13 amino acids. The germline CDR1 and CDR2 sequences are MNHEY and SVGEGT. The CDR3 region has the DNA TGTGCCAGCAGTTGGGACAGCACTTATGGCTACACCTTC. Translation gives CASSWDSTYGYTF.

In its sample, this clonotype was seen a few times. The rearrangement uses TRBV28 and TRBJ2-3, with D perhaps TRBD2 (6 bases). Germline assignment: CDR1 MDHEN and CDR2 SYDVKM. V gave up 6 bases and J gave up 2 bases, with 18 bases separating them. This CDR3 contains 16 residues. The CDR3 DNA reads TGTGCCAGCAGCCCGACAAAGCCGGGACTCACAGATACGCAGTATTTT. As protein: CASSPTKPGLTDTQYF.

This clonotype was seen more than once but under ten times. CDR3 protein: CASSFRTGGSTGELFF. The CDR3 nucleotides read TGCGCCAGCAGCTTCCGGACAGGGGGGTCCACCGGGGAGCTGTTTTTT. The chain recombines TRBV4-3 with TRBJ2-2; 10 nucleotides agree with TRBD1. The CDR3 runs 16 residues. Trimming at V came to 5 bases and at J to 4 bases, leaving 7 bases not matched to a gene. The V gene's germline CDR1 is LGHNA and CDR2 YSLEER.

This clonotype turned up a few times. This chain connects TRBV5-1 to TRBJ2-3; no clear D. Trimming shortened V by 0 bases and J by 8 bases, and 7 bases separated the two germline ends. CDR1 and CDR2 (germline): SGHRS, YFSETQ. The CDR3 covers 12 residues. The CDR3: CASSLDPGTQYF. DNA for the CDR3: TGCGCCAGCAGCTTGGATCCAGGTACGCAGTATTTT.

The rearrangement joins TRBV27 to TRBJ2-7; D unresolved. CDR1 is MNHEY and CDR2 is SMNVEV in the germline V gene (reference sequence). The CDR3 length is 14 residues. V shed 5 bases and J shed 4 bases, with 15 bases lying between them. The CDR3 spells CASSQEESRYEQYF. The CDR3 DNA sequence: TGTGCCAGCAGTCAGGAAGAGAGTCGGTACGAGCAGTACTTC.

V is TRBV7-9 and J is TRBJ2-3, with D perhaps TRBD1 or TRBD2 (6 bases each). This CDR3 has 16 amino acids. V gave up 4 bases and J gave up 0 bases, with 14 bases separating them. Germline V lookup: CDR1 SEHNR, CDR2 FQNEAQ (reference sequence). The CDR3 DNA follows: TGTGCCAGCAGCTCCCACCCGGGGGCCAGCACAGATACGCAGTATTTT. Translating it yields CASSSHPGASTDTQYF.

This clonotype turned up a few times. V gene TRBV6-1 combines with J gene TRBJ2-7; TRBD1 matches at 7 bases. This CDR3 region has 13 residues. V lost 2 bases, J lost 4 bases, and 2 bases stayed unmatched. The V gene's germline CDR1 is MNHNS and CDR2 SASEGT. The CDR3 protein is CASSEPTGYEQYF. The DNA of the CDR3 is TGTGCCAGCAGTGAACCGACAGGGTACGAGCAGTACTTC.

The V and J genes are TRBV18 and TRBJ1-1; possible D gene TRBD1, 6 bases. From germline, CDR1 is KGHSH and CDR2 LQKENI. V was shortened by 0 bases and J by 1 base, with 9 bases between the two germline ends. CDR3 length: 15 amino acids. In DNA form, the CDR3 reads TGTGCCAGCTCACCACCGGGGGCCTCGAACACTGAAGCTTTCTTT. Translation: CASSPPGASNTEAFF.

In the case of this clonotype: The CDR3 ends on some other residue instead of the conserved phenylalanine or tryptophan, so this is likely a read error. This chain uses TRBV11-2 with TRBJ2-5; D is perhaps TRBD2 (5 bases). This CDR3 is 14 amino acids long. Trimming removed 6 bases at V and 3 bases at J, with 14 bases between. Germline lookup yields CDR1 SGHAT and CDR2 FQNNGV. DNA of the CDR3: TGTGCCAGCAGAACGGACTCCCCCGAAGAGACCCAGTACTCC. Its translation: CASRTDSPEETQYS.

This clonotype was counted ten times or more. CDR3 DNA sequence: TGTGCCAGCTCCCCAATCCCGCAGACAAAAAGCACAGATACGCAGTATTTT. Translating it yields CASSPIPQTKSTDTQYF. This chain connects TRBV18 to TRBJ2-3; D remains ambiguous. CDR3 length equals 17 residues. Germline V gene data show CDR1 as KGHSH and CDR2 as LQKENI. V was clipped by 6 bases and J by 0 bases, with 19 bases between them.